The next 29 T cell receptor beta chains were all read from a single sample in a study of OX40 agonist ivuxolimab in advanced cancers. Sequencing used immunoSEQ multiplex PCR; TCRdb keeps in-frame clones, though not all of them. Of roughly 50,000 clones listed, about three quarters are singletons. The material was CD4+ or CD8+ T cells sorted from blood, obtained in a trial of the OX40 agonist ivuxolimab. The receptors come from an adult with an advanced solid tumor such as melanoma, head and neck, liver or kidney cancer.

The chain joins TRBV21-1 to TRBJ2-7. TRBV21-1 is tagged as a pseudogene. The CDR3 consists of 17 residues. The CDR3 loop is CASSSLPGHSFSTKQYF. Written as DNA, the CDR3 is TGTGCCAGCAGCAGCCTCCCGGGCCATAGTTTCTCTACGAAGCAGTACTTC.

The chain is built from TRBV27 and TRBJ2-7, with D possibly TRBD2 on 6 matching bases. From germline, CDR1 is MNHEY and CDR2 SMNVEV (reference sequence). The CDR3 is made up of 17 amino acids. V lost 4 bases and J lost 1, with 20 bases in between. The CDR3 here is CASSYRVGTHTSYEQYF. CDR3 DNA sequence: TGTGCCAGCAGTTATCGGGTAGGGACTCACACTTCCTACGAGCAGTACTTC.

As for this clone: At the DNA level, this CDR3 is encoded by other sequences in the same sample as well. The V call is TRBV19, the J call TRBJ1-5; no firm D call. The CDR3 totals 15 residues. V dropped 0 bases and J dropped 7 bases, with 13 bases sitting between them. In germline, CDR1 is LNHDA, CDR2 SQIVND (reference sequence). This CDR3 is CASSIETSGRQPQHF. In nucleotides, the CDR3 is TGTGCCAGTAGTATAGAAACCTCGGGCAGGCAGCCCCAGCATTTT.

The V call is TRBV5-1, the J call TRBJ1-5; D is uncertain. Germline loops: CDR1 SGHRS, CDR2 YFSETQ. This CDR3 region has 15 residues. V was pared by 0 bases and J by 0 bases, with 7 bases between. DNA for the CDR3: TGCGCCAGCAGCTTGGCTGGGAATAGCAATCAGCCCCAGCATTTT. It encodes CASSLAGNSNQPQHF.

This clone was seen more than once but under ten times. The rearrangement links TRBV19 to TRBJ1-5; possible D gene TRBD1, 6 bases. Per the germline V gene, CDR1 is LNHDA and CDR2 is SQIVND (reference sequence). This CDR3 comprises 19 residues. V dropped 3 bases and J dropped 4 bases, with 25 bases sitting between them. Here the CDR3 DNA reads TGTGCCAGTAGTATCCCGTCTAACAGGGACGTTCGCCCTAATCAGCCCCAGCATTTT. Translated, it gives CASSIPSNRDVRPNQPQHF.

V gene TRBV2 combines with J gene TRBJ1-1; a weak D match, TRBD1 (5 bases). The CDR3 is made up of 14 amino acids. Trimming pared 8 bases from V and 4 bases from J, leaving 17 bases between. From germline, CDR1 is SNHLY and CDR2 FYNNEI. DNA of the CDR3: TGTGCCAGCCACCTGGGGGGGAGGGCCACTGAAGCTTTCTTT. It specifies CASHLGGRATEAFF.

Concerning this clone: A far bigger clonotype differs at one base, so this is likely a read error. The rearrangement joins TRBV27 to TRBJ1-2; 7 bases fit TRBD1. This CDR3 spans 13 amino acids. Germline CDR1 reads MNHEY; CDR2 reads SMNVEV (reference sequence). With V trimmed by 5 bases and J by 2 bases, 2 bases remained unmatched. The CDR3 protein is CASSETGNYGYTF. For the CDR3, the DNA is TGTGCCAGCAGTGAGACAGGGAACTATGGCTACACCTTC.

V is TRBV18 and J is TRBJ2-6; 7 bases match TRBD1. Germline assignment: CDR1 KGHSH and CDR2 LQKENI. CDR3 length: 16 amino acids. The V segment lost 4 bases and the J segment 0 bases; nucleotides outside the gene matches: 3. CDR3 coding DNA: TGTGCCAGCTCACAACAGGGGTCCTCTGGGGCCAACGTCCTGACTTTC. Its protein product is CASSQQGSSGANVLTF.

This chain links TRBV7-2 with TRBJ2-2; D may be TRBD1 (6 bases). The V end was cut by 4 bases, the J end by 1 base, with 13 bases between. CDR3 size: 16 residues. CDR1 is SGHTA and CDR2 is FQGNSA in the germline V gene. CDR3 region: CASSYSGTLNTGELFF. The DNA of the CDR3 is TGTGCCAGCAGCTATTCCGGGACATTGAACACCGGGGAGCTGTTTTTT.

For the CDR3, the DNA is TGTGCCAGCAGCCCCAGAGCGGGGGATGGGGGGAATGAGCAGTTCTTC. Translation gives CASSPRAGDGGNEQFF. The chain has TRBV7-9 and TRBJ2-1; TRBD2 matches 8 bases. Germline CDR1 is SEHNR and CDR2 is FQNEAQ (reference sequence). Trimming took 5 bases from V and 7 from J; bases not matched to a gene: 13. The CDR3 consists of 16 residues.

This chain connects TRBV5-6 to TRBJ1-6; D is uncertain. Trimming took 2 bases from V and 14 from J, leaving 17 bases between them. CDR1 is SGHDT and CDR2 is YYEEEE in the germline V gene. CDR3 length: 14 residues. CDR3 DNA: TGTGCCAGCAGCTTAAGCGTCGGCGGCGCAGCCCTCCACTTT. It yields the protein CASSLSVGGAALHF.

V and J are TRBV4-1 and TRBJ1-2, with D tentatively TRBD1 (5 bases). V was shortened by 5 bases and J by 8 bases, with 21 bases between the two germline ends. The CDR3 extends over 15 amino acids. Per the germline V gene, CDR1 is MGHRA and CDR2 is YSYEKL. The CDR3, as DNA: TGCGCCAGCAGCTCAACCGGGACCCCCGGGCGGGGCTACACCTTC. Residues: CASSSTGTPGRGYTF.

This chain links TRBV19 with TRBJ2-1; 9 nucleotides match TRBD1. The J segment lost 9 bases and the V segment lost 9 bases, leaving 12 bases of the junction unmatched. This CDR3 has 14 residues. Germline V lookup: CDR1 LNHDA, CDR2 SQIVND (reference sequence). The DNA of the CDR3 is TGTGCCAGCACCACGGGACAGGGAAGCAGTGAGCAGTTCTTC. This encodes CASTTGQGSSEQFF.

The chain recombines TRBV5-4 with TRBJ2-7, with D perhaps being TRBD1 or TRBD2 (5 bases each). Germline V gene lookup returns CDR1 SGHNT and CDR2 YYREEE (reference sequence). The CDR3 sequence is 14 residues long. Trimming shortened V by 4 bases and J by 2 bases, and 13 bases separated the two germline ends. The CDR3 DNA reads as TGTGCCAGCAGCCCATACCGGGACGCCTACGAGCAGTACTTC. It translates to CASSPYRDAYEQYF.

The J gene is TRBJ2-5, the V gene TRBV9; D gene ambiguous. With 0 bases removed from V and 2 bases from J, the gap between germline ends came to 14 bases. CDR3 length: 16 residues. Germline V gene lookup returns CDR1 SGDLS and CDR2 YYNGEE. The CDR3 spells CASSVASTALQETQYF. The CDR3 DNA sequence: TGTGCCAGCAGCGTAGCTTCAACAGCTTTGCAAGAGACCCAGTACTTC.

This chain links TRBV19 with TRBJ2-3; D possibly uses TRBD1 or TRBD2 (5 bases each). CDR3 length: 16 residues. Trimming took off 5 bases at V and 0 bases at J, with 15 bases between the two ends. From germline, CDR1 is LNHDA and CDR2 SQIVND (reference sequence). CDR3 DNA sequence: TGTGCCAGTAGTCCCAGCCGGGACGGAAGCACAGATACGCAGTATTTT. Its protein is CASSPSRDGSTDTQYF. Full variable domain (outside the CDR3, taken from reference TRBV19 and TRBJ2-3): DGGITQSPKYLFRKEGQNVTLSCEQNLNHDAMYWYRQDPGQGLRLIYYSQIVNDFQKGDIAEGYSVSREKKESFPLTVTSAQKNPTAFYLCASSPSRDGSTDTQYFGPGTRLTVL.

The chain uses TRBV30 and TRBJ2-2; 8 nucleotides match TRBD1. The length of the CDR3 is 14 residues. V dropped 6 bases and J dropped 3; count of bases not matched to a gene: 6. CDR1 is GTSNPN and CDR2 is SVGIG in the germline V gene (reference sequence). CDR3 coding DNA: TGTGCCTGTTGGACAGGGCGGGACACCGGGGAGCTGTTTTTT. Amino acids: CACWTGRDTGELFF.

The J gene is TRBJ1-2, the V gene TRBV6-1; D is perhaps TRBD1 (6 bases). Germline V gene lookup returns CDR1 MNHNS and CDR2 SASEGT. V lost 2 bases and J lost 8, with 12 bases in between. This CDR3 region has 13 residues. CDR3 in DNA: TGTGCCAGCAGTGAACAGGGGAAAGTCGGCTACACCTTC. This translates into CASSEQGKVGYTF.

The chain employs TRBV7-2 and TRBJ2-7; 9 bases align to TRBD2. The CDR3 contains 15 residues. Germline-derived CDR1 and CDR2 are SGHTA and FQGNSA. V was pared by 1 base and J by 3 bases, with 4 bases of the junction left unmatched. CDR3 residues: CASSLGGTSFYEQYF. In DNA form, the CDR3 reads TGTGCCAGCAGCTTAGGGGGGACTAGCTTCTACGAGCAGTACTTC.

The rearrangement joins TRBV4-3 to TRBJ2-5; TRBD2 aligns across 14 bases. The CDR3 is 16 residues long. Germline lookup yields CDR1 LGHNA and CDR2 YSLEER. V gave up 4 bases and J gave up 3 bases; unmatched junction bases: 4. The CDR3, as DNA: TGCGCCAGCAGCCGGATGGGACTAGCGGGAGAAGAGACCCAGTACTTC. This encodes CASSRMGLAGEETQYF.

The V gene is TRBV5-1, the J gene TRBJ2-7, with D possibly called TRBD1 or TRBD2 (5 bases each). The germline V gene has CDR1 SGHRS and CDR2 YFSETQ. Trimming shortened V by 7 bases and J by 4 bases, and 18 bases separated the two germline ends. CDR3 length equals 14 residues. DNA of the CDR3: TGCGCCAGCGCCATCGGGACGTCTGATTACGAGCAGTACTTC. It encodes CASAIGTSDYEQYF.

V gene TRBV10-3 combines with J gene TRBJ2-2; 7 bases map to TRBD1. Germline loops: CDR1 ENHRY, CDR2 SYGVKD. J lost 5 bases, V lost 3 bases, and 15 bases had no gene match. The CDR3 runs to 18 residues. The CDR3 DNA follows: TGTGCCATCAGTGACAGCCGAAGCACAGGGGTGCTGACCGGGGAGCTGTTTTTT. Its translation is CAISDSRSTGVLTGELFF.

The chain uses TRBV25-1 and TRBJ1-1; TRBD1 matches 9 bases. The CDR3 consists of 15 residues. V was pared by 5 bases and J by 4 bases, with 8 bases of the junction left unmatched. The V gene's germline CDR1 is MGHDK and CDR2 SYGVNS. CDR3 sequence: CASSPTTGGVTEAFF. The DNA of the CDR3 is TGTGCCAGCAGTCCAACGACAGGGGGGGTCACTGAAGCTTTCTTT.

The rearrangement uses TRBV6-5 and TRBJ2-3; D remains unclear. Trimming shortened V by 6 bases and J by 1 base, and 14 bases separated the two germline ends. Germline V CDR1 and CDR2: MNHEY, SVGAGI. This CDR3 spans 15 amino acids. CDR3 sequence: CASRLDSLGTDTQYF. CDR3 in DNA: TGTGCCAGCAGACTCGACTCACTCGGCACAGATACGCAGTATTTT.

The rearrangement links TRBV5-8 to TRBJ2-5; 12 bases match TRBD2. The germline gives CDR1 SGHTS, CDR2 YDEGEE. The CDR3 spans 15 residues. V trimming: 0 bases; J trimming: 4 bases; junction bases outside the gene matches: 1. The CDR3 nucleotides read TGTGCCAGCAGCTTGGGGGGACTAGCGGGAGAGACCCAGTACTTC. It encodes CASSLGGLAGETQYF.

The CDR3 here is CASSLARTQETQYF. The CDR3 nucleotides are TGTGCCAGCAGCTTAGCGCGGACCCAAGAGACCCAGTACTTC. V usage is TRBV7-9 and J usage is TRBJ2-5, with D uncertain. This CDR3 spans 14 amino acids. The V end lost 0 bases, the J end lost 1 base, and 6 bases lay between the germline ends. The germline CDR1 and CDR2 sequences are SEHNR and FQNEAQ (reference sequence).

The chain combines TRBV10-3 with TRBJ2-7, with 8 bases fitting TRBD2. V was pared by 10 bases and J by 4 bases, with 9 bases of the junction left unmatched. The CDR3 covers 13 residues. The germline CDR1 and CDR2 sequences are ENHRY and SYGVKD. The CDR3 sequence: CATSSGSAYEQYF. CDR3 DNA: TGTGCCACTTCAAGCGGGAGTGCTTACGAGCAGTACTTC.

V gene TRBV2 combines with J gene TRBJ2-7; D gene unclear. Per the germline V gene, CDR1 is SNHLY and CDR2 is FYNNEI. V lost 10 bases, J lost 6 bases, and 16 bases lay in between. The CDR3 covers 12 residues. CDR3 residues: CATQTGWGEQYF. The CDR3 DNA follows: TGTGCCACCCAAACCGGATGGGGCGAGCAGTACTTC.

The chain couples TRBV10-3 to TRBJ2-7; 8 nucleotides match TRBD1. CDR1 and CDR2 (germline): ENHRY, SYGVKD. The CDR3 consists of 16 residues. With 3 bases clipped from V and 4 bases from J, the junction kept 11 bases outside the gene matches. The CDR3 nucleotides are TGTGCCATCAGTGACCCAACACAGGGGGGTCGATACGAGCAGTACTTC. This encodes CAISDPTQGGRYEQYF.